A selection of T cell receptor beta chains follows, all from one sample in a study of OX40 agonist ivuxolimab in advanced cancers. This table comes from immunoSEQ multiplex PCR, and its TCRdb copy is limited to in-frame clones, with some not included. The sample lists 60,000 to 80,000 clones; 70% to 85% were seen once. Here the sequenced sample was CD4+ or CD8+ T cells sorted from blood, taken in a trial of the OX40 agonist ivuxolimab. These receptor sequences come from an adult with an advanced solid tumor such as melanoma, head and neck, liver or kidney cancer. The CDR3 runs from the conserved cysteine through the conserved F or W. The D gene is left open where the match is weak. The size of a clone is reported for some rows only, either as once, few or many, or as a class for expanded clones.

CDR3 protein	CDR3 DNA	D gene	V gene	J gene	clone size	CDR3 length
CASSFGVIDGYTF	TGTGCCAGCAGCTTCGGGGTTATAGATGGCTACACCTTC	-	TRBV7-2	TRBJ1-2	-	13
CATVRTGGDYGYTF	TGTGCCACCGTGAGAACAGGGGGCGACTATGGCTACACCTTC	TRBD1	TRBV6-5	TRBJ1-2	-	14
CASSLGSGAFQETQYF	TGTGCCAGCAGCTTGGGTAGCGGGGCCTTCCAAGAGACCCAGTACTTC	TRBD2	TRBV5-4	TRBJ2-5	-	16
CASSLTSGSNEQFF	TGCGCCAGCAGCCTGACTAGCGGGAGTAATGAGCAGTTCTTC	TRBD2	TRBV5-1	TRBJ2-1	-	14
CASSPPLYKSSGANVLTF	TGTGCCAGCAGTCCCCCGCTATACAAGAGCTCTGGGGCCAACGTCCTGACTTTC	-	TRBV28	TRBJ2-6	few	18
CASSLSGREETQYF	TGTGCCAGCAGCTTAAGCGGGAGAGAAGAGACCCAGTACTTC	TRBD2	TRBV7-2	TRBJ2-5	-	14
CASSSRLAGAADTQYF	TGTGCCAGCAGCTCACGACTAGCGGGAGCTGCGGATACGCAGTATTTT	TRBD2	TRBV7-2	TRBJ2-3	-	16
CASSASGRPSTDTQYF	TGTGCCAGCAGTGCCAGCGGGAGGCCTAGCACAGATACGCAGTATTTT	TRBD2	TRBV2	TRBJ2-3	-	16
CASSLDGGVGETQYF	TGTGCCAGCAGCTTGGATGGGGGGGTAGGAGAGACCCAGTACTTC	TRBD2	TRBV5-6	TRBJ2-5	-	15
CASSASSGSGAFF	TGTGCCAGCAGCGCGTCCTCGGGGAGTGGGGCTTTCTTT	-	TRBV11-2	TRBJ1-1	-	13
CASSLGTGAGTGELFF	TGCGCCAGCAGCTTGGGGACAGGGGCGGGGACCGGGGAGCTGTTTTTT	TRBD1	TRBV5-1	TRBJ2-2	once	16
CASSPGTPWDYGYTF	TGTGCCAGCAGCCCCGGGACGCCCTGGGACTATGGCTACACCTTC	-	TRBV7-3	TRBJ1-2	-	15
CASSLVWSGWENTEAFF	TGTGCCAGCAGCTTAGTATGGTCAGGGTGGGAGAACACTGAAGCTTTCTTT	-	TRBV7-9	TRBJ1-1	-	17
CASNKDLPGVSNYGYTF	TGCGCCAGCAATAAAGACTTACCAGGGGTATCTAACTATGGCTACACCTTC	-	TRBV10-1	TRBJ1-2	-	17
CASSPGAENTEAFF	TGTGCCAGCAGCCCTGGGGCGGAGAACACTGAAGCTTTCTTT	-	TRBV11-3	TRBJ1-1	-	14
CASSTSGRRVF	TGTGCCAGTAGCACTAGCGGGAGAAGGGTCTTC	TRBD2	TRBV19	TRBJ2-1	-	11
CATSGTGDTGELFF	TGTGCCACCTCCGGGACAGGGGACACCGGGGAGCTGTTTTTT	TRBD1	TRBV6-6	TRBJ2-2	-	14
CASSSPGGDEQFF	TGTGCCAGCAGCTCCCCGGGGGGGGATGAGCAGTTCTTC	TRBD2	TRBV7-8	TRBJ2-1	-	13
CASSLGRGDRAGNQPQHF	TGTGCCAGCAGCTTAGGAAGGGGGGACAGGGCCGGCAATCAGCCCCAGCATTTT	TRBD1	TRBV7-2	TRBJ1-5	-	18
CASKLSYTSYEQYF	TGTGCCAGCAAGCTTAGTTACACTTCCTACGAGCAGTACTTC	-	TRBV7-7	TRBJ2-7	-	14
CASSQTGGNSPLHF	TGCGCCAGCAGCCAAACAGGGGGCAATTCACCCCTCCACTTT	TRBD1	TRBV4-3	TRBJ1-6	-	14
CASSYNGGPNEKLFF	TGTGCCAGCAGTTACAATGGGGGCCCGAATGAAAAACTGTTTTTT	-	TRBV6-5	TRBJ1-4	-	15
CASSQRKGFLGDQPQHF	TGTGCCAGCAGCCAGAGGAAGGGGTTTTTAGGAGATCAGCCCCAGCATTTT	-	TRBV7-8	TRBJ1-5	-	17
CASSLETGSGNTIYF	TGTGCCAGCAGCTTAGAGACAGGGTCAGGAAACACCATATATTTT	TRBD1	TRBV7-9	TRBJ1-3	-	15
CASSLSLGEGQETQYF	TGTGCCAGCAGTTTATCGTTGGGGGAGGGTCAAGAGACCCAGTACTTC	TRBD2	TRBV27	TRBJ2-5	-	16
CASSLMMNTEAFF	TGTGCCAGCAGCTTGATGATGAACACTGAAGCTTTCTTT	-	TRBV5-4	TRBJ1-1	-	13
CASSGSGTTSGANVLTF	TGTGCCAGCAGTGGGTCCGGGACCACTTCTGGGGCCAACGTCCTGACTTTC	-	TRBV6-1	TRBJ2-6	-	17
CASRQATGELFF	TGTGCCAGCAGACAGGCAACCGGGGAGCTGTTTTTT	-	TRBV28	TRBJ2-2	-	12
CASSEGQGDGTQYF	TGTGCCAGCAGCGAGGGACAGGGGGACGGGACCCAGTACTTC	TRBD1	TRBV5-4	TRBJ2-5	-	14
CASSELRGSGTGANVLTF	TGTGCCAGCAGCGAACTCAGGGGGTCAGGTACTGGGGCCAACGTCCTGACTTTC	TRBD1	TRBV11-2	TRBJ2-6	-	18
CASSQDRETRYEQYF	TGTGCCAGCAGCCAAGATCGAGAGACTCGCTACGAGCAGTACTTC	-	TRBV4-2	TRBJ2-7	-	15
CASSLDRVNTEAFF	TGTGCCAGCAGCCTTGACAGAGTGAACACTGAAGCTTTCTTT	-	TRBV11-2	TRBJ1-1	few	14
CASSYDTGELFF	TGTGCCAGCAGTTACGATACCGGGGAGCTGTTTTTT	-	TRBV6-6	TRBJ2-2	-	12